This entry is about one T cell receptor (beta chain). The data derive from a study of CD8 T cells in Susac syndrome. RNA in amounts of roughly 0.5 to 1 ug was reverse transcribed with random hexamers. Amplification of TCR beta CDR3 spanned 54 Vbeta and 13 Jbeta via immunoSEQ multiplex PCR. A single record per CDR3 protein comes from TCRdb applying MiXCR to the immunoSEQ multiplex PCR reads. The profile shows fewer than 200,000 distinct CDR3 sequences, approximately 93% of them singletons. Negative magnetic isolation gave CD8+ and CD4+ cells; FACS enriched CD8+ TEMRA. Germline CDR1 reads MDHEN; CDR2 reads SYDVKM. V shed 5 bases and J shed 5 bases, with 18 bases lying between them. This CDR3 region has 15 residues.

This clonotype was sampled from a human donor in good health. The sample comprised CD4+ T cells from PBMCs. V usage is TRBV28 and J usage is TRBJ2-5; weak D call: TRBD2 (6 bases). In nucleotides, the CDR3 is TGTGCCAGCAGTCCCCGCGGGGACCCGAAGGAGACCCAGTACTTC. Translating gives CASSPRGDPKETQYF.